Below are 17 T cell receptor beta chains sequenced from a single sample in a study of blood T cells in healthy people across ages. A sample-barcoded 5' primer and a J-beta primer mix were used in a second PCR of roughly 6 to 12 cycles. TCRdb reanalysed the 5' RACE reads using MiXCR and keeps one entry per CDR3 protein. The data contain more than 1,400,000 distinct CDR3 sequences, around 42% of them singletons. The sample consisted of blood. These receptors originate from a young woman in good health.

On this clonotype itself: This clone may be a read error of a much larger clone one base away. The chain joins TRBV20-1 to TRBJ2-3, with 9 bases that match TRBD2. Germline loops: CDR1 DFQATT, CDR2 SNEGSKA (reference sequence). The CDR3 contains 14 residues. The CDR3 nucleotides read TGCAGTGCTAGAGATAGCGGGAGCCCAGATACGCGGTATTTT. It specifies CSARDSGSPDTRYF.

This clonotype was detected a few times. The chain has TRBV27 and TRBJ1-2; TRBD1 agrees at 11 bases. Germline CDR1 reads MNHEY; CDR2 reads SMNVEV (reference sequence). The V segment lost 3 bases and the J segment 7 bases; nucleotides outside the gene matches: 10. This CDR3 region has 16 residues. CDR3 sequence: CASSFPRTGGAFGYTF. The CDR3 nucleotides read TGTGCCAGCAGTTTCCCCCGGACAGGGGGCGCATTTGGCTACACCTTC.

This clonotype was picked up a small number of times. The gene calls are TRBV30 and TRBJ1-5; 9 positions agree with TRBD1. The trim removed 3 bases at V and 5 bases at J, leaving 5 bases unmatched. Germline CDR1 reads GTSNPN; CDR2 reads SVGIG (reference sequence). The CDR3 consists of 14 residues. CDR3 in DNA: TGTGCCTGGAGCGGGGGACAGGGCGATCAGCCCCAGCATTTT. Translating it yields CAWSGGQGDQPQHF.

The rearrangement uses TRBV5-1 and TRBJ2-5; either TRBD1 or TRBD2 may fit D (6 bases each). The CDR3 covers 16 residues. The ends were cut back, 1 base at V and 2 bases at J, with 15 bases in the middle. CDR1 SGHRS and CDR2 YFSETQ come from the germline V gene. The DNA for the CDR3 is TGCGCCAGCAGCTTGCGCTCGGGGGCACTACAAGAGACCCAGTACTTC. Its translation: CASSLRSGALQETQYF.

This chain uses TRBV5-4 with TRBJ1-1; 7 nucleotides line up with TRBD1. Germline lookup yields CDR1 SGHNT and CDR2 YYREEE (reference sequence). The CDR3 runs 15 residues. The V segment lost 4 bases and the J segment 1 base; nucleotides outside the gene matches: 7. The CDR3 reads CASSHPGQSNTEAFF. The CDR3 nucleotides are TGTGCCAGCAGCCACCCGGGACAGTCGAACACTGAAGCTTTCTTT.

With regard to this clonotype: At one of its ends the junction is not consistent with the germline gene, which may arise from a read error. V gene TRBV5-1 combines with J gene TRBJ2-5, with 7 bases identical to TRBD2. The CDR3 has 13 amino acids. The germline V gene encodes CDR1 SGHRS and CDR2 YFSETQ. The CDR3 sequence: CATSRDYYNEQYF. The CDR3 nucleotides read TGCGCCACCAGCCGGGACTACTACAATGAGCAGTACTTC.

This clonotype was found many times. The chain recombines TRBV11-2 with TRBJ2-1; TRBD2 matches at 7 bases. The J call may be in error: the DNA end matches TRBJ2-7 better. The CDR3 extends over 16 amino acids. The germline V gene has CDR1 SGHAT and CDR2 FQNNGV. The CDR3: CASSLGGESSYNEQYF. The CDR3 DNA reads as TGTGCCAGCAGCTTGGGAGGGGAGAGCTCCTACAATGAGCAGTACTTC.

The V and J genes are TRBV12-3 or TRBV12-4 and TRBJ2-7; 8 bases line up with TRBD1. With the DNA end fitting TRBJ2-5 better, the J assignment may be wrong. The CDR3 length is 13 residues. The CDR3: CASSYGQGATQYF. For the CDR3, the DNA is TGTGCCAGCAGTTATGGACAGGGCGCGACCCAGTACTTC.

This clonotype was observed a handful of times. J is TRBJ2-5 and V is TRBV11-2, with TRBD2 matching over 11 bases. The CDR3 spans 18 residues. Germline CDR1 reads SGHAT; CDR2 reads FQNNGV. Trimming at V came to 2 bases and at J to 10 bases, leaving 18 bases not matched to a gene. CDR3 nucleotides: TGTGCCAGCAGCTTACTAACTAGCGGGAGAGAAAGGAGGGGGATCCAGTACTTC. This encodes CASSLLTSGRERRGIQYF.

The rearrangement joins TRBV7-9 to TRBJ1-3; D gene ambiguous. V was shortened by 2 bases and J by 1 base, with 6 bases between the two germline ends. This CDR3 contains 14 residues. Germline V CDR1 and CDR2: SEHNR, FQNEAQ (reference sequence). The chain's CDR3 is CASSLSASGNTIYF. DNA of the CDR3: TGTGCCAGCAGCTTAAGTGCTTCTGGAAACACCATATATTTT.

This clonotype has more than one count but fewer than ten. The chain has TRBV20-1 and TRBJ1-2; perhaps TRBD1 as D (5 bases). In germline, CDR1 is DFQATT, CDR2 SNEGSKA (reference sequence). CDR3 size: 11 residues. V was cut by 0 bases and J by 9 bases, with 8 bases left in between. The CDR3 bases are TGCAGTGCTAGAGATACGGGGCGCTACACCTTC. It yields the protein CSARDTGRYTF.

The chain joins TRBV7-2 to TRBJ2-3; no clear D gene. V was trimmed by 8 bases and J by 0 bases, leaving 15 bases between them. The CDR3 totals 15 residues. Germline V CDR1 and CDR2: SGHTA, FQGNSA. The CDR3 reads CASREIPLSTDTQYF. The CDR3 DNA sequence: TGTGCCAGCCGAGAAATCCCCCTTAGCACAGATACGCAGTATTTT.

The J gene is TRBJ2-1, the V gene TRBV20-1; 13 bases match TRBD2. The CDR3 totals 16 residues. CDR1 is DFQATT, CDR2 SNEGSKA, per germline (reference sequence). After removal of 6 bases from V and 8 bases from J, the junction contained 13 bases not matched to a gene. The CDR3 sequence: CSATGTSGNLGYEQFF. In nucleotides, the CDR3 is TGCAGTGCCACCGGGACTAGCGGGAATTTGGGCTATGAGCAGTTCTTC.

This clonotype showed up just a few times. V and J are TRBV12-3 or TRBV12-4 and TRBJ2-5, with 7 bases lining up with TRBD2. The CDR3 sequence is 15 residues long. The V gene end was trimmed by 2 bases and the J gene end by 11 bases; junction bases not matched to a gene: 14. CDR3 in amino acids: CASSLWDSGPGVQYF. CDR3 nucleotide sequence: TGTGCCAGCAGTTTATGGGATAGCGGGCCTGGCGTGCAGTACTTC.

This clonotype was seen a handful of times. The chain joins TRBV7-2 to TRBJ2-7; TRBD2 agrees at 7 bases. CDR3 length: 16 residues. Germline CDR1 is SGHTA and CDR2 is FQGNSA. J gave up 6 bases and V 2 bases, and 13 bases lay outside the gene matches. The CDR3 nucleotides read TGTGCCAGCAGCTTATTTTTCTCGGCGGGAGTTAGCGAGCAGTACTTC. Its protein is CASSLFFSAGVSEQYF.

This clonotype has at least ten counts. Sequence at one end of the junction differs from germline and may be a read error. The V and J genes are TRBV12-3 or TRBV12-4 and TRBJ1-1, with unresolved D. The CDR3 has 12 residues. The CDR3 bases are TGTGCCAGCAGCTTAGTGTACACTGAAGCTTTCTTT. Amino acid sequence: CASSLVYTEAFF.

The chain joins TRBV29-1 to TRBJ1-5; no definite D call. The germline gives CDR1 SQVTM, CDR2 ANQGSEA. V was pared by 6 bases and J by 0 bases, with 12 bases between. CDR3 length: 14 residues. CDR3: CSVQETNSNQPQHF. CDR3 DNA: TGCAGCGTCCAGGAGACAAATAGCAATCAGCCCCAGCATTTT.